These T cell receptor beta chains were read from a single sample in a study of blood T cell repertoires in COVID-19. The method was immunoSEQ multiplex PCR; TCRdb's version includes in-frame clones alone and lacks a portion of them. In the table there are around 160,000 clones, roughly 84% of which are singletons. The sequencing input was peripheral blood. The receptors originated from a human donor in a cohort sampled during active COVID-19. The CDR3 runs from the conserved cysteine through the conserved F or W. The D gene is left open where the match is weak. A clone size is listed for some rows: how often the clone was seen (once, few, many), or a class if it is expanded.

j_call,v_call,d_call,clone_size,cdr3_nt,cdr3_aa
TRBJ2-3,TRBV18,TRBD1,-,TGTGCCAGCTCACCGGACAGGGTGGATACGCAGTATTTT,CASSPDRVDTQYF
TRBJ1-5,TRBV11-1,-,-,TGTGCCAGCAGCCCTGGCCGGGGGTCCAATCAGCCCCAGCATTTT,CASSPGRGSNQPQHF
TRBJ2-3,TRBV13,-,-,TGTGCCAGCAGCTTTCGGCGGACAGATACGCAGTATTTT,CASSFRRTDTQYF
TRBJ1-5,TRBV7-2,-,-,TGTGCCAGCAGCTTACAAAGGGGGACACCCCAGCATTTT,CASSLQRGTPQHF
TRBJ2-7,TRBV18,TRBD1,-,TGTGCCAGCTCTCCTGGACAGGGTCGTTACGAGCAGTACTTC,CASSPGQGRYEQYF
TRBJ2-3,TRBV2,TRBD2,-,TGTGCCAGCAGTGAGGGACTATCCACAGATACGCAGTATTTT,CASSEGLSTDTQYF
TRBJ2-3,TRBV6-5,-,-,TGTGCCAGCAGATCAGCGCGAAGCACAGATACGCAGTATTTT,CASRSARSTDTQYF
TRBJ2-7,TRBV5-1,-,-,TGCGCCAGCAGCCTCCTGCAGGGCTACGAGCAGTACTTC,CASSLLQGYEQYF
TRBJ1-5,TRBV19,TRBD1,-,TGTGCCAGTAGTATAGATAGACAGGGAAGGTTTCAGCCCCAGCATTTT,CASSIDRQGRFQPQHF
TRBJ2-4,TRBV10-1,-,-,TGCGCCAGCAGCCCGGGACTTTTAACCAAAAACATTCAGTACTTC,CASSPGLLTKNIQYF
TRBJ2-2,TRBV27,-,-,TGTGCCAGCAGCCATAGACAAGGCCCCGGCGGGGAGCTGTTTTTT,CASSHRQGPGGELFF
TRBJ1-2,TRBV19,TRBD1,-,TGTGCCAGTAGTATCCGGGACAGGGGGAATGGGGACACCTTC,CASSIRDRGNGDTF
TRBJ1-2,TRBV19,-,-,TGTGCCAGTAGTATAGAGGGCAGGGGTACCTATGGCTACACCTTC,CASSIEGRGTYGYTF
TRBJ2-1,TRBV20-1,TRBD1,-,TGCAGTGCTAGTGGACAGGGGGCGCTGAGTAATGAGCAGTTCTTC,CSASGQGALSNEQFF
TRBJ1-6,TRBV6-1,-,-,TGTGCCAGCAGTGAACACATTTCACCCCTCCACTTT,CASSEHISPLHF
TRBJ1-3,TRBV6-5,TRBD1,-,TGTGCCAGCAGCGGGACAGCGCGCTCTGGAAACACCATATATTTT,CASSGTARSGNTIYF
TRBJ1-2,TRBV6-5,TRBD1,-,TGTGCCAGCAGTTCCGTAAGACAGGGGCATGGCTACACCTTC,CASSSVRQGHGYTF
TRBJ2-3,TRBV6-5,TRBD1,-,TGTGCCAGCAGTTCTCCCGGGACAGGTACAGATACGCAGTATTTT,CASSSPGTGTDTQYF
TRBJ2-7,TRBV25-1,-,-,TGTGCCAGCAGTGAATTTCCATCCTACGAGCAGTACTTC,CASSEFPSYEQYF
TRBJ1-2,TRBV7-2,TRBD1,-,TGTGCCAGCAGCTTGCCCGGGACAGTGAAATCTGGCTACACCTTC,CASSLPGTVKSGYTF
TRBJ1-3,TRBV7-9,-,-,TGTGCCAGCAGCTTAGACAGATCCTCTGGAAACACCATATATTTT,CASSLDRSSGNTIYF
TRBJ1-1,TRBV6-6,-,once,TGTGCCAGCAGTTACTTGTCCGGGAACACTGAAGCTTTCTTT,CASSYLSGNTEAFF
TRBJ1-2,TRBV28,TRBD1,-,TGTGCCAGCAGTGCTCCACTTGGACAGGGGAACTATGGCTACACCTTC,CASSAPLGQGNYGYTF
TRBJ1-2,TRBV11-2,-,-,TGTGCCAGCAGCCCTCGAGTGGGGGGTAATGGCTACACCTTC,CASSPRVGGNGYTF
TRBJ1-2,TRBV27,-,-,TGTGCCAGCAAATTAGGACACCTAAACTATGGCTACACCTTC,CASKLGHLNYGYTF
TRBJ1-1,TRBV6-5,-,-,TGTGCCAGCAGTAAGGGACTGGCTATACGGACTGAAGCTTTCTTT,CASSKGLAIRTEAFF
TRBJ2-1,TRBV5-4,TRBD1,-,TGTGCCAGCAGCACGTCCGGGACAGGGGTTAACAATGAGCAGTTCTTC,CASSTSGTGVNNEQFF
TRBJ2-7,TRBV7-8,TRBD2,-,TGTGCCAGCAGCTTAGTGCGGGGGGGTTACGAGCAGTACTTC,CASSLVRGGYEQYF
TRBJ1-2,TRBV6-1,-,-,TGTGCCAGCAGTGAAGTACTCTATGGCTACACCTTC,CASSEVLYGYTF
TRBJ1-4,TRBV2,TRBD1,-,TGTGCCAGCAGCTCAGGGACAGGGGCGAATAATGAAAAACTGTTTTTT,CASSSGTGANNEKLFF
TRBJ1-1,TRBV6-5,TRBD1,-,TGTGCCAGCAGTTACCGACAGGGTGGTGTAGAAACTGAAGCTTTCTTT,CASSYRQGGVETEAFF
TRBJ2-1,TRBV12-3/TRBV12-4,-,-,TGTGCCAGCAGTTTAGCGCTGAACACGGAGCAGTTCTTC,CASSLALNTEQFF
TRBJ2-7,TRBV28,-,-,TGTGCCAGCAGTTTCAGGGGAACGCTCATGGACGAGCAGTACTTC,CASSFRGTLMDEQYF
TRBJ2-1,TRBV7-3,TRBD2,-,TGTGCCAGCAGCGAGAGCGGGGGGGCTTACAATGAGCAGTTCTTC,CASSESGGAYNEQFF
TRBJ1-1,TRBV28,-,-,TGTGCCAGCAGTTCGACCGGGACATACACTGAAGCTTTCTTT,CASSSTGTYTEAFF